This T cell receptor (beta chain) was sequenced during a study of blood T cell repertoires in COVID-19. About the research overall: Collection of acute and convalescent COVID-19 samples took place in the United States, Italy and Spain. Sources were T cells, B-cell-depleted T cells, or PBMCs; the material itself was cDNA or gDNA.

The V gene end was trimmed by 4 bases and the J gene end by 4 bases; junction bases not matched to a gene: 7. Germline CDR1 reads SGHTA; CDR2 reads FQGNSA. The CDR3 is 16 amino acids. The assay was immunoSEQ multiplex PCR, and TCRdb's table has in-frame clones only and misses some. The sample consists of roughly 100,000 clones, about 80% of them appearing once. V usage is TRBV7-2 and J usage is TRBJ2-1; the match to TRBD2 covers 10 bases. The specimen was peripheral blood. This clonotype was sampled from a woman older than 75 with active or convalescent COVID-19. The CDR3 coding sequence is TGTGCCAGCAGCTCCAGCGGGGGGGCCCTTTACAATGAGCAGTTCTTC. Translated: CASSSSGGALYNEQFF.